A selection of T cell receptor beta chains follows, all from one sample in a study of CD8+CD57+ T cells in acquired aplastic anemia. TCRdb re-called the reads with MiXCR, one entry per CDR3 protein. The repertoire includes a few hundred thousand distinct CDR3 sequences, around 33% of them detected once, and 0.7% to 1% sits in the top ten. Source material: sorted CD4+, CD8+, or CD8+CD57+ T cells (not recorded which) from PBMCs. Every receptor here comes from a human donor with aplastic anemia. Both conserved end residues are part of each CDR3. The D gene is left open where the match is weak. Clone sizes are given selectively: once, few, many, or a class where the clone is expanded.

once	TRBV19	TRBD1	TRBJ1-5	CASKSAGTANQPQHF
.	TRBV5-1	TRBD1	TRBJ2-7	CASSFRTGGGEQYF
.	TRBV20-1	.	TRBJ1-6	CSARSSGESYNSPLHF
.	TRBV29-1	.	TRBJ2-5	CSVELPPSQETQYF
many	TRBV19	TRBD2	TRBJ2-5	CASSPRDGRRQETQYF
.	TRBV19	TRBD1	TRBJ1-1	CASSILAAGTGFEAFF
.	TRBV25-1	.	TRBJ2-5	CASSYTPSLWEAQYF
few	TRBV10-3	TRBD1	TRBJ1-2	CAISESHRGVGGYTF
.	TRBV25-1	.	TRBJ2-7	CASSGRWGIDSYEQYF
many	TRBV10-2	.	TRBJ1-2	CASSDLPTGYFRDYGYTF
.	TRBV12-5	TRBD1	TRBJ1-4	CASGPGQGNEKLFF
.	TRBV11-2	.	TRBJ2-2	CASSLGRGSTAGELFF
.	TRBV15	.	TRBJ1-2	CTTSADRQFGYTF
many	TRBV10-3	.	TRBJ2-1	CAISAGRSSYNEQFF
.	TRBV24-1	TRBD1	TRBJ1-3	CATSESGAGQARNTIYF
many	TRBV6-1	TRBD1	TRBJ2-7	CASRRTGGEQYF
.	TRBV25-1	TRBD2	TRBJ2-3	CASSLEGLAGGYTQYF
.	TRBV25-1	.	TRBJ1-3	CASSERASGNTIYF